Listed here are 24 T cell receptor beta chains from one sample, sequenced in a study of patients and donors after allogeneic stem cell transplantation. TCRdb re-called the RT-PCR reads through MiXCR, storing one row per CDR3 protein. The table includes 400,000 to 500,000 distinct CDR3 sequences, roughly 17% detected once. Sequencing was carried out using blood, either unsorted or a sorted T cell fraction (not recorded which). Receptors originate from a human donor who was either an allogeneic HSCT recipient or a stem cell or donor lymphocyte infusion donor (not recorded which). It is not recorded whose cells these are; they may come from a transplant donor.

Only a few counts were recorded for this clonotype. J is TRBJ1-1 and V is TRBV10-3; the match to TRBD1 covers 8 bases. The CDR3 contains 15 residues. J was trimmed by 4 bases and V by 3 bases; bases with no gene match: 7. Germline CDR1 is ENHRY and CDR2 is SYGVKD. For the CDR3, the DNA is TGTGCCATCAGTGAAAGACAGGGGATCGGCACTGAAGCTTTCTTT. Protein sequence: CAISERQGIGTEAFF.

The V and J genes are TRBV3-1 and TRBJ2-5; D ambiguous. Germline CDR1 reads LGHDT; CDR2 reads YNNKEL (reference sequence). There are 15 residues in the CDR3. V was shortened by 2 bases and J by 4 bases, with 14 bases between the two germline ends. The CDR3 loop is CASSQQAIVGETQYF. In DNA, the CDR3 is TGTGCCAGCAGCCAACAGGCGATTGTCGGAGAGACCCAGTACTTC.

The chain has TRBV30 and TRBJ1-1, with unresolved D. Germline V gives CDR1 GTSNPN, CDR2 SVGIG (reference sequence). The CDR3 covers 13 residues. Trimming took off 1 base at V and 0 bases at J, with 6 bases between the two ends. The CDR3 here is CAWSAGLNTEAFF. In DNA, the CDR3 is TGTGCCTGGAGTGCCGGATTGAACACTGAAGCTTTCTTT.

This clonotype was seen more than once but under ten times. The J gene is TRBJ2-5, the V gene TRBV12-5, with D maybe TRBD1 (5 bases). With 8 bases removed from V and 3 bases from J, the gap between germline ends came to 13 bases. The germline V gene encodes CDR1 LGHNT and CDR2 FRNRAP. The CDR3 length is 13 residues. The CDR3 region has the DNA TGTGCTAGTCAACAAACCAGGGAAGAGACCCAGTACTTC. Translation: CASQQTREETQYF.

The chain links TRBV6-1 to TRBJ2-7; the match to TRBD1 covers 9 bases. Germline V gene data show CDR1 as MNHNS and CDR2 as SASEGT. The CDR3 runs 16 residues. Unmatched junction bases numbered 15, after V lost 6 bases and J lost 6 bases. CDR3 nucleotides: TGTGCCAGCAGACCCCTAACCGGGACAGGGATCCTCGAGCAGTACTTC. It yields the protein CASRPLTGTGILEQYF.

Only a few counts were recorded for this clonotype. The chain recombines TRBV6-5 with TRBJ2-7; unclear D gene. The V end was cut by 6 bases, the J end by 2 bases, with 8 bases between. CDR1 is MNHEY and CDR2 is SVGAGI in the germline V gene. This CDR3 comprises 12 residues. DNA for the CDR3: TGTGCCAGCAGCCGGAGTCCCTACGAGCAGTACTTC. This sequence encodes CASSRSPYEQYF.

The chain combines TRBV5-1 with TRBJ2-3, with 10 bases aligning to TRBD1. J lost 4 bases, V lost 3 bases, and 14 bases had no gene match. CDR3 length: 18 residues. The germline gives CDR1 SGHRS, CDR2 YFSETQ. The chain's CDR3 is CASSSKTTGGAWADTQYF. CDR3 bases: TGCGCCAGCAGCTCGAAAACGACAGGGGGCGCATGGGCAGATACGCAGTATTTT. Together with reference TRBV5-1 and TRBJ2-3, the CDR3 gives the full variable domain: KAGVTQTPRYLIKTRGQQVTLSCSPISGHRSVSWYQQTPGQGLQFLFEYFSETQRNKGNFPGRFSGRQFSNSRSEMNVSTLELGDSALYLCASSSKTTGGAWADTQYFGPGTRLTVL.

This clonotype was counted many times. This chain's CDR3 is CASSPKRCGGNQPQHF. The CDR3 DNA reads TGTGCCAGCAGCCCTAAGAGGTGTGGGGGTAATCAGCCCCAGCATTTT. The chain joins TRBV7-4 to TRBJ1-5; tentative D call: TRBD1 (5 bases). This CDR3 is 16 amino acids long. V lost 5 bases and J 4 bases, leaving 18 bases between the germline ends. Looked up from germline, CDR1 is SGHVT and CDR2 is SQSDAQ.

J is TRBJ2-5 and V is TRBV7-2; TRBD2 matches 13 bases. V was clipped by 6 bases and J by 3 bases; unmatched bases: 4. CDR1 SGHTA and CDR2 FQGNSA come from the germline V gene. The CDR3 contains 15 residues. In DNA form, the CDR3 reads TGTGCCAGCAGACTAGCGGGAGGGCCAGAAGAGACCCAGTACTTC. Translating gives CASRLAGGPEETQYF.

The V call is TRBV4-3, the J call TRBJ1-4; no clear D gene. The CDR3 has 15 amino acids. CDR1 and CDR2 (germline): LGHNA, YSLEER. The V end lost 3 bases, the J end lost 0 bases, and 8 bases lay between the germline ends. The CDR3 bases are TGCGCCAGCAGCCAGATAATTGCAACTAATGAAAAACTGTTTTTT. Translation gives CASSQIIATNEKLFF.

This clonotype was seen only a few times. This chain uses TRBV12-3 or TRBV12-4 with TRBJ1-3; unclear D gene. The CDR3 runs to 15 residues. V was trimmed by 5 bases and J by 4 bases, leaving 15 bases between them. In nucleotides, the CDR3 is TGTGCCAGCAGTACCCTGATGGGGAAAGGAAACACCATATATTTT. Protein product: CASSTLMGKGNTIYF.

The table lists this clonotype with a few counts. The genes are TRBV11-2 and TRBJ2-5; tentatively, D is TRBD1 (5 bases). Per germline, CDR1 SGHAT and CDR2 FQNNGV. V shed 5 bases and J shed 0 bases, with 19 bases lying between them. The CDR3 length is 17 residues. In DNA, the CDR3 is TGTGCCAGCAGCCCTTGGGGCATCCGAAAGTACCAAGAGACCCAGTACTTC. It is translated as CASSPWGIRKYQETQYF.

This clonotype occurred a few times. The genes are TRBV10-3 and TRBJ2-2; 7 nucleotides agree with TRBD1. The CDR3 extends over 17 amino acids. Germline CDR1 ENHRY, CDR2 SYGVKD. Unmatched junction bases numbered 13, after V lost 4 bases and J lost 5 bases. The CDR3 protein is CAISVSRDRSKTGELFF. In nucleotides, the CDR3 is TGTGCCATCAGTGTATCCCGGGACAGAAGTAAGACCGGGGAGCTGTTTTTT.

This clonotype was counted between two and nine times. The V call is TRBV27, the J call TRBJ2-7, with 15 bases aligning to TRBD2. The CDR3 extends over 16 amino acids. Per germline, CDR1 MNHEY and CDR2 SMNVEV (reference sequence). V lost 5 bases, J lost 3 bases, and 5 bases stayed unmatched. The CDR3 region is CASSPRTSGGVYEQYF. DNA of the CDR3: TGTGCCAGCAGTCCCCGGACTAGCGGGGGGGTCTACGAGCAGTACTTC.

This clonotype was seen a handful of times. The chain uses TRBV9 and TRBJ2-1, with 10 bases aligning to TRBD2. The CDR3 length is 17 residues. J was trimmed by 7 bases and V by 2 bases; bases with no gene match: 12. Per the germline V gene, CDR1 is SGDLS and CDR2 is YYNGEE. This CDR3 reads CASSVSLIAGGGNEQFF. The CDR3 nucleotides are TGTGCCAGCAGCGTTTCCCTTATAGCGGGGGGTGGGAATGAGCAGTTCTTC. Filled out from reference TRBV9 and TRBJ2-1, the complete variable domain reads DSGVTQTPKHLITATGQRVTLRCSPRSGDLSVYWYQQSLDQGLQFLIQYYNGEERAKGNILERFSAQQFPDLHSELNLSSLELGDSALYFCASSVSLIAGGGNEQFFGPGTRLTVL.

The genes are TRBV7-9 and TRBJ1-2, with D maybe TRBD1 (5 bases). There are 14 residues in the CDR3. V gave up 5 bases and J gave up 6 bases, with 16 bases separating them. Germline lookup yields CDR1 SEHNR and CDR2 FQNEAQ (reference sequence). In DNA, the CDR3 is TGTGCCAGCAGCCCGGGGGGGAAGGGGCATGGCTACACCTTC. It translates to CASSPGGKGHGYTF.

The V gene is TRBV11-2, the J gene TRBJ2-7; TRBD2 matches at 8 bases. V was clipped by 6 bases and J by 3 bases; unmatched bases: 7. This CDR3 region has 14 residues. CDR1 is SGHAT and CDR2 is FQNNGV in the germline V gene. The CDR3 is CASRFSGIGYEQYF. Here the CDR3 DNA reads TGTGCCAGCAGGTTTAGCGGGATAGGCTACGAGCAGTACTTC.

The rearrangement uses TRBV29-1 and TRBJ1-2, with D perhaps matching TRBD1 (6 bases). The CDR3 loop spans 14 amino acids. Germline CDR1 is SQVTM and CDR2 is ANQGSEA. V was shortened by 0 bases and J by 3 bases, with 11 bases between the two germline ends. CDR3 loop: CSVEDGNRDYGYTF. The CDR3 DNA is TGCAGCGTTGAAGATGGGAACAGGGACTATGGCTACACCTTC.

The table lists this clonotype with many counts. This sequence joins TRBV25-1 and TRBJ1-5, with D uncertain. The CDR3 extends over 13 amino acids. The germline V gene has CDR1 MGHDK and CDR2 SYGVNS. Trimming pared 4 bases from V and 4 bases from J, leaving 8 bases between. The CDR3 DNA follows: TGTGCCAGCAGTGGTAAGGGTAATCAGCCCCAGCATTTT. Encoded protein: CASSGKGNQPQHF.

CDR3 region: CASSNGGTTDTQYF. In DNA form, the CDR3 reads TGCGCCAGCAGTAACGGGGGGACCACAGATACGCAGTATTTT. This chain links TRBV4-1 with TRBJ2-3, with TRBD2 matching 7 bases. CDR1 is MGHRA, CDR2 YSYEKL, per germline. V lost 6 bases to trimming and J lost 2 bases; unmatched junction nucleotides: 5. CDR3 length equals 14 residues.

The chain is built from TRBV5-1 and TRBJ1-4; TRBD1 might be the D (5 bases). Trimming cost V 4 bases and J 7 bases, with 14 bases left between them. CDR3 length equals 14 residues. Germline loops: CDR1 SGHRS, CDR2 YFSETQ. The CDR3 region has the DNA TGCGCCAGCAGCACCGGGGGGTTGGGTGAAAAACTGTTTTTT. Its translation is CASSTGGLGEKLFF.

This clonotype was observed a few times. In DNA form, the CDR3 reads TGTGCCAGCAGCTCGATTTGGCAGGAGAACACTGAAGCTTTCTTT. Its protein product is CASSSIWQENTEAFF. The gene calls are TRBV6-1 and TRBJ1-1, with no clear D. The CDR3 totals 15 residues. The germline CDR1 and CDR2 sequences are MNHNS and SASEGT. V gave up 6 bases and J gave up 1 base, with 15 bases separating them.

The chain links TRBV20-1 to TRBJ2-1; unclear D gene. V dropped 0 bases and J dropped 9 bases, with 12 bases sitting between them. The CDR3 is 13 residues long. Germline lookup yields CDR1 DFQATT and CDR2 SNEGSKA (reference sequence). CDR3 amino acids: CSARDPTTAEQFF. In DNA, the CDR3 is TGCAGTGCTAGAGATCCGACGACCGCTGAGCAGTTCTTC.

This clonotype was counted a few times. This chain links TRBV4-3 with TRBJ1-5, with a weak D call TRBD1 (5 bases). Germline values: CDR1 LGHNA, CDR2 YSLEER. The CDR3 length is 13 residues. V was clipped by 5 bases and J by 7 bases, with 12 bases between them. Written as DNA, the CDR3 is TGCGCCAGCAGCGTAGGGGTTGGACAGCCCCAGCATTTT. Residues: CASSVGVGQPQHF.